The sequence of this TCR beta chain was determined in a study of T cell responses to AZD1222 COVID-19 vaccine. Study observations and caveats: Donor demographics were predominantly white British with a female majority; clonal diversity may be underestimated.

Some second doses came at about 4 weeks and others at about 12 weeks; these were pooled. Points on this clone: Its specificity is unknown.

TCRdb's table, derived via immunoSEQ multiplex PCR, lists solely in-frame clones and lacks some. This sample has around 130,000 clones, with roughly nine tenths found just once. The CDR3 loop spans 13 amino acids. V trimming: 6 bases; J trimming: 13 bases; junction bases outside the gene matches: 9. Germline V gene data show CDR1 as MGHDK and CDR2 as SYGVNS. The specimen comprised peripheral blood, sampled 28 days after the second AZD1222 dose. This TCR was sampled from an adult who received the AZD1222 COVID-19 vaccine. V is TRBV25-1 and J is TRBJ1-6; 7 bases line up with TRBD1. This chain's CDR3 is CASSSQQGQPLHF. For the CDR3, the DNA is TGTGCCAGCAGCTCTCAACAGGGACAGCCCCTCCACTTT.